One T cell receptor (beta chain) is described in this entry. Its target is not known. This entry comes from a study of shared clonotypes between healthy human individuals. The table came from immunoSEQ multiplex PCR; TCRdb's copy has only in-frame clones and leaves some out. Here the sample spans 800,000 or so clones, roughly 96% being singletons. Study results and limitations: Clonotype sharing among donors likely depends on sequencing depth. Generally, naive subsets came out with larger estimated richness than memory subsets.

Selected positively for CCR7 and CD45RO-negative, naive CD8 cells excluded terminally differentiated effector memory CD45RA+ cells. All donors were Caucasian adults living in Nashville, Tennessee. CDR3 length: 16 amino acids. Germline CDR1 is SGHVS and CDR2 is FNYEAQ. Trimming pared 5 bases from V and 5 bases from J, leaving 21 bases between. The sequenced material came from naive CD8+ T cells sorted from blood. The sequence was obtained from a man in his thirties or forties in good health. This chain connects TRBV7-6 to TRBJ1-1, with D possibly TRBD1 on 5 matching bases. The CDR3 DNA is TGTGCCAGCAGCCGAGGGAACCGAGGGGTTCGTACTGAAGCTTTCTTT. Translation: CASSRGNRGVRTEAFF. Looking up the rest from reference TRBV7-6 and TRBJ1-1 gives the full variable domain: GAGVSQSPRYKVTKRGQDVALRCDPISGHVSLYWYRQALGQGPEFLTYFNYEAQQDKSGLPNDRFSAERPEGSISTLTIQRTEQRDSAMYRCASSRGNRGVRTEAFFGQGTRLTVV.